This TCR beta chain was sequenced for a study of T cell responses to AZD1222 COVID-19 vaccine. Study details: Pooled in the analysis were second doses at about 4 or about 12 weeks. Notes on the study in general: Spike-specific TCR breadth and depth grew following two AZD1222 doses. Seropositive at baseline were only five or six AZD1222 recipients.

The data were produced by immunoSEQ multiplex PCR, yet TCRdb's version contains in-frame clones alone and is incomplete. The table lists approximately 90,000 clones, around 91% of them singletons. Comment on this clone: No antigen is known for it.

The germline V gene encodes CDR1 MRHNA and CDR2 SNTAGT. CDR3 length equals 14 residues. Trimming removed 3 bases from V and 3 bases from J; junction bases left unmatched: 3. The chain joins TRBV6-4 to TRBJ2-3, with TRBD1 matching over 7 bases. The sample in question was peripheral blood, obtained on day 0 of AZD1222 vaccination. The receptor's source is an adult in good health. The CDR3 here is CASSETGSTDTQYF. CDR3 sequence (DNA): TGTGCCAGCAGTGAGACAGGGAGTACAGATACGCAGTATTTT.